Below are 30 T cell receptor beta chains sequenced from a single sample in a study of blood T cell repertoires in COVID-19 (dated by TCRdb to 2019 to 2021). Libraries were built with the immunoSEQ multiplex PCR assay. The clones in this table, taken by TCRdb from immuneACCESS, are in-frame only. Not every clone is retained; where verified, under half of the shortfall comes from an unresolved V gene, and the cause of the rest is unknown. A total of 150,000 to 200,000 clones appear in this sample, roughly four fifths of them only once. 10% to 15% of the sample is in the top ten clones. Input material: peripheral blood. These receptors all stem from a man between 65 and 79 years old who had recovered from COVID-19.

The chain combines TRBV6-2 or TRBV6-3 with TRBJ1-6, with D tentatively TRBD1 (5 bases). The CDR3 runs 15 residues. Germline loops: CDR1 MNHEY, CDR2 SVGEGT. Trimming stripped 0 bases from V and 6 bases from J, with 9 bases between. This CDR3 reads CASSYSGGFNSPLHF. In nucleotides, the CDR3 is TGTGCCAGCAGTTACTCCGGGGGTTTTAATTCACCCCTCCACTTT.

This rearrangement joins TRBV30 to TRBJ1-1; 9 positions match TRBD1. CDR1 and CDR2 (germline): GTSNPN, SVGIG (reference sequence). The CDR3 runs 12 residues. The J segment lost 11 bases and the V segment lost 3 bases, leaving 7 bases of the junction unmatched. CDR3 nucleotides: TGTGCCTGGAGCCTACAGGGGGCGCGGGCTTTCTTT. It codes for CAWSLQGARAFF.

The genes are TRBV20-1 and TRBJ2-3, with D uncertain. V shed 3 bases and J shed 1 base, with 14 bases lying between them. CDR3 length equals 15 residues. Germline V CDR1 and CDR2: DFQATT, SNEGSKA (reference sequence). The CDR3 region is CSASVPQPRTDTQYF. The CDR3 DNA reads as TGCAGTGCTAGTGTGCCACAGCCACGCACAGATACGCAGTATTTT.

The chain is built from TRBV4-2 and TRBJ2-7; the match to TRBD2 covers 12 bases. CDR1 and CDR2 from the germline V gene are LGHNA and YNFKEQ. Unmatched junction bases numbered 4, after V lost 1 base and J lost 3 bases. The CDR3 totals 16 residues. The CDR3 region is CASSQGLAGEGYEQYF. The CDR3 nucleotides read TGTGCCAGCAGCCAAGGACTAGCGGGAGAGGGCTACGAGCAGTACTTC.

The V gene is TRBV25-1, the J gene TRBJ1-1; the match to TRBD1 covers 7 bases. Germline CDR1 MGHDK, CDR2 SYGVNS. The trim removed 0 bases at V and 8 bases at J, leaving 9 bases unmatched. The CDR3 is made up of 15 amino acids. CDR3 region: CASSEYRGQRVEAFF. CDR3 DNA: TGTGCCAGCAGTGAATATAGGGGGCAACGGGTAGAAGCTTTCTTT.

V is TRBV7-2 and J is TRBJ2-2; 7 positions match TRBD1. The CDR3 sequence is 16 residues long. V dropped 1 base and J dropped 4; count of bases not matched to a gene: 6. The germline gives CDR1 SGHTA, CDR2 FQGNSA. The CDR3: CASSLEPGGITGELFF. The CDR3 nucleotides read TGTGCCAGCAGCTTAGAGCCAGGGGGTATCACCGGGGAGCTGTTTTTT.

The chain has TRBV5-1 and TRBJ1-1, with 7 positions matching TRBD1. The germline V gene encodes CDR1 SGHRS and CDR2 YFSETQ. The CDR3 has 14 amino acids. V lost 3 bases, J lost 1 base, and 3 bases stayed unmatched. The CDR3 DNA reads TGCGCCAGCAGCTCCGGGACAGCGAACACTGAAGCTTTCTTT. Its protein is CASSSGTANTEAFF.

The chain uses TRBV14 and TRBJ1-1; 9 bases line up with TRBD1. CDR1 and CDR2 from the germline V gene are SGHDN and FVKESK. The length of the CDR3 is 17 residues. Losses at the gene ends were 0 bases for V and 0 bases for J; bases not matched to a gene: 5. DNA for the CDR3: TGTGCCAGCAGCCAAGACAAGACAGGGGGACTGAACACTGAAGCTTTCTTT. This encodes CASSQDKTGGLNTEAFF.

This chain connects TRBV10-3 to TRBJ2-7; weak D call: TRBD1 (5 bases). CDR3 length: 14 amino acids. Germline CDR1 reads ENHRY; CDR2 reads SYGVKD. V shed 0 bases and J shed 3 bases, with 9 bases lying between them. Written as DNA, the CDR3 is TGTGCCATCAGTGAGTCACAGGTCGACTACGAGCAGTACTTC. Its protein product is CAISESQVDYEQYF.

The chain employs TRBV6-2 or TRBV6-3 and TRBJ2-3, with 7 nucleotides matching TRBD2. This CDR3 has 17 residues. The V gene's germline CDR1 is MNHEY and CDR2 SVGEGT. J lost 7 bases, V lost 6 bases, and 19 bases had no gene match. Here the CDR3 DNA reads TGTGCCAGCAGCGACGGGGACGAGCGGGAAGGGGTACATACGCAGTATTTT. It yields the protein CASSDGDEREGVHTQYF.

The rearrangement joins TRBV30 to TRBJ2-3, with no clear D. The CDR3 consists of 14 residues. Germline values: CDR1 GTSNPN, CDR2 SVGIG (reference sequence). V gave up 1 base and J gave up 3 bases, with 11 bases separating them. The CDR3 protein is CAWSGGYGTDTQYF. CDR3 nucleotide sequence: TGTGCCTGGAGTGGAGGCTATGGAACAGATACGCAGTATTTT.

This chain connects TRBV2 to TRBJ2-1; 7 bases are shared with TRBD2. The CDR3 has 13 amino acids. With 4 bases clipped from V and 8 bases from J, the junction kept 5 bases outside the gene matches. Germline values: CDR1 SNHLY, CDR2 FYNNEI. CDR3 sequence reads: CASSAGGRDEQFF. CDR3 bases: TGTGCCAGCAGTGCTGGCGGGAGAGATGAGCAGTTCTTC. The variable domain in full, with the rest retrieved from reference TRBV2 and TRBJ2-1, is EPEVTQTPSHQVTQMGQEVILRCVPISNHLYFYWYRQILGQKVEFLVSFYNNEISEKSEIFDDQFSVERPDGSNFTLKIRSTKLEDSAMYFCASSAGGRDEQFFGPGTRLTVL.

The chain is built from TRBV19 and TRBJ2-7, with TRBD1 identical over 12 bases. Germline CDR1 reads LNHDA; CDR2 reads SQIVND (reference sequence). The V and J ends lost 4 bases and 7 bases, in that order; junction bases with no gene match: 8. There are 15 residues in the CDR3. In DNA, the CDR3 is TGTGCCAGTAGTACCACGGGACAGGGGGCGCGGGAGCAGTACTTC. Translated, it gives CASSTTGQGAREQYF.

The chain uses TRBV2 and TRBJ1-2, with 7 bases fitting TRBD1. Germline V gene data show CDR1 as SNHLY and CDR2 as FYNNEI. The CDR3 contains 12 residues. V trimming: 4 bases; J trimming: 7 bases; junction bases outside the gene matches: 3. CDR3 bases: TGTGCCAGCAGTGGACAGGGCGGTGGCTACACCTTC. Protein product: CASSGQGGGYTF.

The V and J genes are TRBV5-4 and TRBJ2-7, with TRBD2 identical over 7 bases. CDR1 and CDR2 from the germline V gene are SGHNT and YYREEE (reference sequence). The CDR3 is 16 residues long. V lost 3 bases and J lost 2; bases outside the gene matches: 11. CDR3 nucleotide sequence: TGTGCCAGCAGCTGGGGTGGCGGGAGAAGGACCTACGAGCAGTACTTC. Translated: CASSWGGGRRTYEQYF.

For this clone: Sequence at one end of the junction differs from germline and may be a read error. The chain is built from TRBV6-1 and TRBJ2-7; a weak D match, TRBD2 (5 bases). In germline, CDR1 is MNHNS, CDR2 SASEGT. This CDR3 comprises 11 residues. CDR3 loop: CASSDGGLPLF. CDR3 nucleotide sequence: TGTGCCAGCAGTGATGGAGGACTTCCCCTCTTC.

This CDR3 reads CASSPPGTGDEQYF. CDR3 sequence (DNA): TGCGCCAGCAGCCCCCCCGGGACAGGGGACGAGCAGTACTTC. This chain connects TRBV4-1 to TRBJ2-7; 10 nucleotides line up with TRBD1. The CDR3 has 14 amino acids. Germline lookup yields CDR1 MGHRA and CDR2 YSYEKL. V trimming: 4 bases; J trimming: 5 bases; junction bases outside the gene matches: 5.

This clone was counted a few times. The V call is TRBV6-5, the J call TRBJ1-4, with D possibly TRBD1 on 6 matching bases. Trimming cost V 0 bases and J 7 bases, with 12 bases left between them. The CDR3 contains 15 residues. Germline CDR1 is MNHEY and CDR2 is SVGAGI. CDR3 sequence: CASSYSLQGREKLFF. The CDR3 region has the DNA TGTGCCAGCAGTTACTCGTTACAGGGTCGTGAAAAACTGTTTTTT.

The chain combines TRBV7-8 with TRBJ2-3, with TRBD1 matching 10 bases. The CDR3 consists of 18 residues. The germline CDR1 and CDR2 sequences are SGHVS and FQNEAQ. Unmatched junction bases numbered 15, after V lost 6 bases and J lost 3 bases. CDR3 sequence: CASSSNSGTGVFTDTQYF. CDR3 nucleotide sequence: TGTGCCAGCAGTTCGAACTCCGGGACAGGGGTTTTTACAGATACGCAGTATTTT.

For the CDR3, the DNA is TGTGCCAGCAGCCCCGGCCAGGCCTATGGCTACACCTTC. It codes for CASSPGQAYGYTF. The chain is built from TRBV12-3 or TRBV12-4 and TRBJ1-2; D not resolved. The CDR3 contains 13 residues. The V gene lost 6 bases and the J gene lost 4 bases, with 12 bases spanning the gap.

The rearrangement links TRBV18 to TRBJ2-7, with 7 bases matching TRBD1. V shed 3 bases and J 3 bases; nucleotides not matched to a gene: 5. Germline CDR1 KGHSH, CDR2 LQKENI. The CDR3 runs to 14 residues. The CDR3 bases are TGTGCCAGCTCACCTCTGCAGGGGGACTACGAGCAGTACTTC. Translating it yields CASSPLQGDYEQYF. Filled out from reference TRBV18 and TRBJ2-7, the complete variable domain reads NAGVMQNPRHLVRRRGQEARLRCSPMKGHSHVYWYRQLPEEGLKFMVYLQKENIIDESGMPKERFSAEFPKEGPSILRIQQVVRGDSAAYFCASSPLQGDYEQYFGPGTRLTVT.

CDR3 sequence reads: CASSLDLRRLFEAFF. DNA for the CDR3: TGTGCCAGCAGCTTAGATTTACGGCGGTTGTTTGAAGCTTTCTTT. The chain joins TRBV7-2 to TRBJ1-1; D is uncertain. V was shortened by 1 base and J by 7 bases, with 16 bases between the two germline ends. CDR3 length: 15 amino acids. The germline CDR1 and CDR2 sequences are SGHTA and FQGNSA. The complete variable domain, with remaining parts taken from reference TRBV7-2 and TRBJ1-1, reads GAGVSQSPSNKVTEKGKDVELRCDPISGHTALYWYRQSLGQGLEFLIYFQGNSAPDKSGLPSDRFSAERTGGSVSTLTIQRTQQEDSAVYLCASSLDLRRLFEAFFGQGTRLTVV.

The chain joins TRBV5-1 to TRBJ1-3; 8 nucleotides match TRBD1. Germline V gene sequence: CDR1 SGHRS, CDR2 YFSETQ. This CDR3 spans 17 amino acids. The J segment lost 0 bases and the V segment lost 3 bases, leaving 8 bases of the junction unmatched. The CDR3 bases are TGCGCCAGCAGCTGGGCGGACAGGGCCTCCTCTGGAAACACCATATATTTT. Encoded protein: CASSWADRASSGNTIYF.

The chain's CDR3 is CASSPDREETQYF. The CDR3 DNA is TGCGCCAGCAGCCCAGACAGGGAAGAGACCCAGTACTTC. This sequence joins TRBV5-1 and TRBJ2-5, with 7 bases aligning to TRBD1. CDR3 length: 13 residues. The J segment lost 3 bases and the V segment lost 4 bases, leaving 3 bases of the junction unmatched. Germline loops: CDR1 SGHRS, CDR2 YFSETQ.

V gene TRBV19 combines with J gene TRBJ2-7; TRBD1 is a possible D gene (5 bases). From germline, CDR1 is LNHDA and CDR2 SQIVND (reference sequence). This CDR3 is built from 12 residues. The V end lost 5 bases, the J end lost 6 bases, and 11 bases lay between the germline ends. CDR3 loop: CASSARVGEQYF. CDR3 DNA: TGTGCCAGTAGTGCCAGGGTCGGCGAGCAGTACTTC.

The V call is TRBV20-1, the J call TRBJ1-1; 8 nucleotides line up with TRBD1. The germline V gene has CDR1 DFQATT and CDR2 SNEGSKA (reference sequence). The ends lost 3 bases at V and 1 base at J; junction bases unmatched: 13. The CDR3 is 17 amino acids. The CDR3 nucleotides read TGCAGTGCTAGTGTAGGACAGGGAGTTTTTTGGAACACTGAAGCTTTCTTT. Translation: CSASVGQGVFWNTEAFF.

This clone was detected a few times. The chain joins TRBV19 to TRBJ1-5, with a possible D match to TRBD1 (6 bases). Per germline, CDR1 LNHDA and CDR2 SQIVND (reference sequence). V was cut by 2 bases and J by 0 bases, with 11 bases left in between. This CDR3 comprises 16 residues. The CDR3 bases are TGTGCCAGTAGTATATCAGGGGACTATAGCAATCAGCCCCAGCATTTT. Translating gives CASSISGDYSNQPQHF.

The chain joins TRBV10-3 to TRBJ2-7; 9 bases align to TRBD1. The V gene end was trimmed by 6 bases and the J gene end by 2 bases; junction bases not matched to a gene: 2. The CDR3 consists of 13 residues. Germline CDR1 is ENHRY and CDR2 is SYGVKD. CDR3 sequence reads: CAIRDRGPYEQYF. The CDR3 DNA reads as TGTGCCATCAGGGACAGGGGTCCCTACGAGCAGTACTTC.

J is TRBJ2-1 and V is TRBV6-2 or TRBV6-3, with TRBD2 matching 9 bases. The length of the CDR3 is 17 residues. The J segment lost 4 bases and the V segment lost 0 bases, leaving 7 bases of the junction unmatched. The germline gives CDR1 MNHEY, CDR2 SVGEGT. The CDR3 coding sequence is TGTGCCAGCAGTTACTCGGGGGTAGCGGGAGTTTACAATGAGCAGTTCTTC. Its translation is CASSYSGVAGVYNEQFF.

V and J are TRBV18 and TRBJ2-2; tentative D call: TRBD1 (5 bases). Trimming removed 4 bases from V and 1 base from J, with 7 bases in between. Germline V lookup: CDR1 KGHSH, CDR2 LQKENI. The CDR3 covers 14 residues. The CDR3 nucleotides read TGTGCCAGCTCACTACAGGAGAACACCGGGGAGCTGTTTTTT. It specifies CASSLQENTGELFF.